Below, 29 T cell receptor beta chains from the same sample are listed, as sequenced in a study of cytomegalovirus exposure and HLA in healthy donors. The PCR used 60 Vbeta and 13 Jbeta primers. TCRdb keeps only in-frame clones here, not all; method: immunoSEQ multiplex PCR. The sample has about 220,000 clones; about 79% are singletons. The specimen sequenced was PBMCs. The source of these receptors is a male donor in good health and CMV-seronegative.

CDR3 in DNA: TGTGCCAGTAGTATGGGACTAGCCCAAGAGACCCAGTACTTC. This sequence encodes CASSMGLAQETQYF. The gene calls are TRBV19 and TRBJ2-5, with TRBD2 matching over 9 bases. V gave up 3 bases and J gave up 1 base; unmatched junction bases: 0. The CDR3 is 14 residues long. CDR1 is LNHDA and CDR2 is SQIVND in the germline V gene (reference sequence).

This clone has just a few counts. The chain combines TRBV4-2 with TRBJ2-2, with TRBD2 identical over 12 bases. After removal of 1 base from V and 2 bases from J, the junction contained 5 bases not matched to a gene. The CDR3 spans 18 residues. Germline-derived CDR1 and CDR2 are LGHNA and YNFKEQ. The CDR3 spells CASSQGTSGGSNTGELFF. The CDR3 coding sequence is TGTGCCAGCAGCCAAGGCACTAGCGGGGGGTCCAACACCGGGGAGCTGTTTTTT.

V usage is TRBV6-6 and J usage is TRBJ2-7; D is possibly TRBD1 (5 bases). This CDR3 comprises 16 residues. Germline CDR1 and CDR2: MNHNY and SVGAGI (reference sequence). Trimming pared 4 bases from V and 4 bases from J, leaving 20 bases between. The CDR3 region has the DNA TGTGCCAGCAGTTCGCGGCACGACAGCTATGGTTACGAGCAGTACTTC. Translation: CASSSRHDSYGYEQYF.

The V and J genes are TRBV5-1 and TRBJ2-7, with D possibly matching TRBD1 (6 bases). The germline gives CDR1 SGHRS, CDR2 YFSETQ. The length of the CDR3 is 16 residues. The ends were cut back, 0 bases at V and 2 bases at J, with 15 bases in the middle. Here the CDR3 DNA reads TGCGCCAGCAGCTTGGCCGGGACAACAGCCACCTACGAGCAGTACTTC. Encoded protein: CASSLAGTTATYEQYF.

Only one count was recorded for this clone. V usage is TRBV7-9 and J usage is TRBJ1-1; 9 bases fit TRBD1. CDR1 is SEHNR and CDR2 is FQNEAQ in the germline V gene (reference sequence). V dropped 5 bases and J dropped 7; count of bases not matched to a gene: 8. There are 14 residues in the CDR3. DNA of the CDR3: TGTGCCAGCAGCGTGGATACAGGGGGCGGTGAAGCTTTCTTT. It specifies CASSVDTGGGEAFF.

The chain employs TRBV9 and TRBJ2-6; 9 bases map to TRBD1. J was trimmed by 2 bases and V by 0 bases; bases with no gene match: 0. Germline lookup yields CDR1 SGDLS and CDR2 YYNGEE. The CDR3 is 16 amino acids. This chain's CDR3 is CASSVGQGAGANVLTF. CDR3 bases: TGTGCCAGCAGCGTAGGACAGGGGGCTGGGGCCAACGTCCTGACTTTC.

The CDR3 spells CASEGDRLSTGYTEAFF. CDR3 sequence (DNA): TGTGCCAGCGAAGGGGACAGGCTTTCTACGGGGTACACTGAAGCTTTCTTT. The chain combines TRBV13 with TRBJ1-1; 8 bases line up with TRBD1. V shed 8 bases, J shed 3 bases, and the junction held 17 bases outside the gene matches. The CDR3 runs to 17 residues. Germline assignment: CDR1 PRHDT and CDR2 FYEKMQ (reference sequence).

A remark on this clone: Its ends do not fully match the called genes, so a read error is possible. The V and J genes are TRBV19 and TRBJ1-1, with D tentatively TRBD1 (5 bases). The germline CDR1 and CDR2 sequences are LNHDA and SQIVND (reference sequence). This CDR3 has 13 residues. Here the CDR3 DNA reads TGTGCCAGTAGCCAGGACACGGGGACTGAAACTTTCTTT. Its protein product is CASSQDTGTETFF.

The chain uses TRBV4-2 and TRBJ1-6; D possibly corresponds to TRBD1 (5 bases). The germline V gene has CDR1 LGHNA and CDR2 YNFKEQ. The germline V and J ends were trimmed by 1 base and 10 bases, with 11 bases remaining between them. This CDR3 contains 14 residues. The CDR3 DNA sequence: TGTGCCAGCAGCCAAGGGGGGGTTCGCTCACCCCTCCACTTT. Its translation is CASSQGGVRSPLHF.

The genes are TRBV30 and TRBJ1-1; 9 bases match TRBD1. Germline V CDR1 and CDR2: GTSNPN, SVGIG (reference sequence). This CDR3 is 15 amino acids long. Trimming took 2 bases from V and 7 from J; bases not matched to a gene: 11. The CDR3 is CAWSPTGTGSLEAFF. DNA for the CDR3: TGTGCCTGGAGTCCAACCGGGACAGGGTCCCTTGAAGCTTTCTTT.

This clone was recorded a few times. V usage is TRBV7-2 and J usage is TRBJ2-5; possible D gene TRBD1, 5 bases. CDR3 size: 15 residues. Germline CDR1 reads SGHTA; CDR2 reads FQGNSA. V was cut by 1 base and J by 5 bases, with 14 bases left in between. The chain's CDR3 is CASSLDGAASETQYF. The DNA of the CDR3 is TGTGCCAGCAGCTTAGATGGGGCGGCAAGTGAGACCCAGTACTTC.

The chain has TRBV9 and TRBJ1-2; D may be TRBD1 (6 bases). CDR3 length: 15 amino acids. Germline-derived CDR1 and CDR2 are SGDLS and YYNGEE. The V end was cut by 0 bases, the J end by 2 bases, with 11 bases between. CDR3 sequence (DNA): TGTGCCAGCAGCGTAGGTTCAGGGGAGAACTATGGCTACACCTTC. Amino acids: CASSVGSGENYGYTF.

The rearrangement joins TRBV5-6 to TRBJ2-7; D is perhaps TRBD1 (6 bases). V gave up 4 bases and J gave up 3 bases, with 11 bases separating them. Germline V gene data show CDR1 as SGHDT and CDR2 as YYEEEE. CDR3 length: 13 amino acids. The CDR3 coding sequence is TGTGCCAGCAGCCAGGACAGATTCTACGAGCAGTACTTC. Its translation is CASSQDRFYEQYF.

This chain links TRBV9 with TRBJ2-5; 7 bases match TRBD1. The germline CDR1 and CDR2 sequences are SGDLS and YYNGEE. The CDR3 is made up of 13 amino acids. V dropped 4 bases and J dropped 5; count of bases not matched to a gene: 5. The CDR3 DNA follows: TGTGCCAGCAGCCCGACAGGGATCGAGACCCAGTACTTC. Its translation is CASSPTGIETQYF.

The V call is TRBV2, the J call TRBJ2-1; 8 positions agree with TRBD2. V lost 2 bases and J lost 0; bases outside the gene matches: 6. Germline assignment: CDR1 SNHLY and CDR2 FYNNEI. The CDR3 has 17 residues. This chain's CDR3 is CASSEIERESSYNEQFF. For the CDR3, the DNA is TGTGCCAGCAGTGAAATCGAGCGGGAGAGCTCCTACAATGAGCAGTTCTTC.

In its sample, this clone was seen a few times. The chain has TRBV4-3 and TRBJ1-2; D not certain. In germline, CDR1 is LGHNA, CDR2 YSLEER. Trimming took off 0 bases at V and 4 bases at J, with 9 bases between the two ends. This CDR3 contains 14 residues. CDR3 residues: CASSQDREVYGYTF. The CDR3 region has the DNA TGCGCCAGCAGCCAAGATCGGGAAGTCTATGGCTACACCTTC.

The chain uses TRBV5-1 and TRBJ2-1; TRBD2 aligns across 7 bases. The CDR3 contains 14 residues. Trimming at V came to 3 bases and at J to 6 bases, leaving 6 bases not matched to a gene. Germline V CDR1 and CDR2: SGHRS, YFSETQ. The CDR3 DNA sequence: TGCGCCAGCAGCTCTGGACTAGATCGCAATGAGCAGTTCTTC. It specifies CASSSGLDRNEQFF.

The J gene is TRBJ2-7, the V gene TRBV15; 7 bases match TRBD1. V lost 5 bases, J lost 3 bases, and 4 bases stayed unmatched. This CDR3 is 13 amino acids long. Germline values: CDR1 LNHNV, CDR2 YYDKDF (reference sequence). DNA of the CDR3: TGTGCCACCAGCCTCACAGGGGACTACGAGCAGTACTTC. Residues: CATSLTGDYEQYF.

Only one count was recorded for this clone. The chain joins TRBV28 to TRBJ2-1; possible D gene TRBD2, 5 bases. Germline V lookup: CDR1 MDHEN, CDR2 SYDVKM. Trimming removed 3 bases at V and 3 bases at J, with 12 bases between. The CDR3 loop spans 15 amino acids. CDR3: CASSFSGLNYNEQFF. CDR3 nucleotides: TGTGCCAGCAGTTTTTCCGGACTGAACTACAATGAGCAGTTCTTC.

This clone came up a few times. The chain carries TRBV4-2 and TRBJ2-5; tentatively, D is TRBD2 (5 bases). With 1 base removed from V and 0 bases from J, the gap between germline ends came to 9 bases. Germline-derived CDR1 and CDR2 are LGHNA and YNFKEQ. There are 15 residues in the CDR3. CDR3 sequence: CASSQGRGNQETQYF. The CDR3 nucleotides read TGTGCCAGCAGCCAAGGGAGAGGGAACCAAGAGACCCAGTACTTC.

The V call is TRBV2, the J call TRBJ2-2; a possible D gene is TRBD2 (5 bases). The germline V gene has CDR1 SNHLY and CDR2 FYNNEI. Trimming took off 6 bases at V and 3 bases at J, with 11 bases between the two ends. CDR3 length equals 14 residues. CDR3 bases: TGTGCCAGCAGCGCACTAGTGTACACCGGGGAGCTGTTTTTT. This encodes CASSALVYTGELFF.

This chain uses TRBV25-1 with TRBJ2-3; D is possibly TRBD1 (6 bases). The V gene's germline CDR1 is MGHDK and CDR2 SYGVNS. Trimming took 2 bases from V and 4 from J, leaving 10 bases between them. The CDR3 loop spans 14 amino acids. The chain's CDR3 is CASSEEQGADTQYF. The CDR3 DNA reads TGTGCCAGCAGTGAAGAACAGGGAGCAGATACGCAGTATTTT.

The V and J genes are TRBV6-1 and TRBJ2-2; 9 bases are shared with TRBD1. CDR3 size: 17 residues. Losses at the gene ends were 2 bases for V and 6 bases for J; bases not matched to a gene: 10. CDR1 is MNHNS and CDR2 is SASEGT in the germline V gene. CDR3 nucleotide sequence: TGTGCCAGCAGTGAACCCCCCGACAGGGGGTGGGCCGGGGAGCTGTTTTTT. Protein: CASSEPPDRGWAGELFF.

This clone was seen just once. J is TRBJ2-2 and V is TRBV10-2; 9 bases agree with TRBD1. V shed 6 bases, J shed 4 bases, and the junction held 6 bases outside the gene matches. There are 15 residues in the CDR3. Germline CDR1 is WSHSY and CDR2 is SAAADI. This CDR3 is CASRADRGSTGELFF. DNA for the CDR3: TGCGCCAGCAGGGCGGACAGGGGTAGCACCGGGGAGCTGTTTTTT.

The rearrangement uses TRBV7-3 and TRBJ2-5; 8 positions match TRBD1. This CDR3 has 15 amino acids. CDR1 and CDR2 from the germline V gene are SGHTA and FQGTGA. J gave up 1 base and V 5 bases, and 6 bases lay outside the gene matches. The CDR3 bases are TGTGCCAGCAGCCGCATGACAGGGGCCCAAGAGACCCAGTACTTC. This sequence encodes CASSRMTGAQETQYF.

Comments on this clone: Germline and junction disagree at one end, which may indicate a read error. CDR3: CASSPRHAEAFF. CDR3 sequence (DNA): TGTGCCAGCAGCCCTCGCCACGCTGAGGCTTTCTTT. This chain connects TRBV7-9 to TRBJ1-1; D ambiguous. The CDR3 contains 12 residues. Germline V gives CDR1 SEHNR, CDR2 FQNEAQ (reference sequence). Combining the CDR3 with reference TRBV7-9 and TRBJ1-1 gives the whole variable domain DTGVSQNPRHKITKRGQNVTFRCDPISEHNRLYWYRQTLGQGPEFLTYFQNEAQLEKSRLLSDRFSAERPKGSFSTLEIQRTEQGDSAMYLCASSPRHAEAFFGQGTRLTVV.

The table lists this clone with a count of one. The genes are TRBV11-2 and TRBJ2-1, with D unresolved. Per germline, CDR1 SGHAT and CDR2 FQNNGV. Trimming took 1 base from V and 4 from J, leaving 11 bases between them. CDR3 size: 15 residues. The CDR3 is CASSLVISGYNEQFF. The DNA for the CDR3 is TGTGCCAGCAGCTTAGTGATCTCAGGTTACAATGAGCAGTTCTTC.

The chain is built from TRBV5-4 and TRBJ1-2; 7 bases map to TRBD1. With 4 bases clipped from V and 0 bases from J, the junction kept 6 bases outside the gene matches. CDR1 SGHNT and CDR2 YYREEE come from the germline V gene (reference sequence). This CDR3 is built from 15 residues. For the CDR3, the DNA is TGTGCCAGCAGCCTACCGGACAGGTCTAACTATGGCTACACCTTC. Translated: CASSLPDRSNYGYTF.

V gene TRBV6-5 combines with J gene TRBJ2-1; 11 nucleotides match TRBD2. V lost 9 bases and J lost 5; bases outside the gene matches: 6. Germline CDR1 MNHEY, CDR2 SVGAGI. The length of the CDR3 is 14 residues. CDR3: CASKLAGGNNEQFF. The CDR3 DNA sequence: TGTGCCAGTAAGCTAGCGGGAGGCAACAATGAGCAGTTCTTC.